Below, one T cell receptor (beta chain) is given with its context. Its target is not known. The sample originates from a study of T cell responses to AZD1222 COVID-19 vaccine. Findings and limits, study-wide: Elevations in Spike-specific TCR breadth and depth followed administration of two AZD1222 doses.

Profiling relied on immunoSEQ multiplex PCR, and the TCRdb table lists in-frame clones only, not all of them. The sample consists of roughly 150,000 clones, 70% to 90% of them appearing once. Looked up from germline, CDR1 is LNHNV and CDR2 is YYDKDF (reference sequence). The V and J ends lost 1 base and 4 bases respectively, with 13 bases between them. The CDR3 extends over 15 amino acids. This chain connects TRBV15 to TRBJ2-5, with D perhaps matching TRBD1 (5 bases). This receptor was obtained from an adult in good health. Sequenced material: peripheral blood, taken on day 0 of AZD1222 vaccination. The CDR3 loop is CATSRGAGLRETQYF. The CDR3 DNA is TGTGCCACCAGCAGAGGGGCAGGGCTTCGAGAGACCCAGTACTTC. Drawing the rest from reference TRBV15 and TRBJ2-5, the complete variable domain is DAMVIQNPRYQVTQFGKPVTLSCSQTLNHNVMYWYQQKSSQAPKLLFHYYDKDFNNEADTPDNFQSRRPNTSFCFLDIRSPGLGDTAMYLCATSRGAGLRETQYFGPGTRLLVL.